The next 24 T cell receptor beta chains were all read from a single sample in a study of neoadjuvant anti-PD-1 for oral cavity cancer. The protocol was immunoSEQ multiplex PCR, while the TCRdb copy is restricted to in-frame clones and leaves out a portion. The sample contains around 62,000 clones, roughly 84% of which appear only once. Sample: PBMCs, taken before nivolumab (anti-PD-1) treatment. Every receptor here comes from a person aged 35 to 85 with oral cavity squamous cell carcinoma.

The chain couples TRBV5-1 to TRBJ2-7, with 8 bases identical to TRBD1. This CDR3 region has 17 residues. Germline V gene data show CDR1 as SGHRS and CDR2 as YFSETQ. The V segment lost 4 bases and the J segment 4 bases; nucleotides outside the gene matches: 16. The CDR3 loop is CASSPYGQGRVGYEQYF. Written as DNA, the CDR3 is TGCGCCAGCAGCCCCTACGGACAGGGAAGAGTCGGATACGAGCAGTACTTC.

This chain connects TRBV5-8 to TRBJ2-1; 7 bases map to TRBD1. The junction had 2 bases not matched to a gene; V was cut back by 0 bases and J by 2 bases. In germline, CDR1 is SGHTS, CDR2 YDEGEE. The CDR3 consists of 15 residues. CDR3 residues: CASSLGQGPYNEQFF. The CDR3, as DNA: TGTGCCAGCAGCTTGGGACAGGGCCCCTACAATGAGCAGTTCTTC.

The CDR3 here is CASNVVSTDTQYF. The CDR3 DNA sequence: TGTGCCAGCAACGTGGTAAGCACAGATACGCAGTATTTT. This sequence joins TRBV9 and TRBJ2-3; D not certain. CDR3 length equals 13 residues. With 6 bases removed from V and 0 bases from J, the gap between germline ends came to 8 bases. Germline CDR1 is SGDLS and CDR2 is YYNGEE.

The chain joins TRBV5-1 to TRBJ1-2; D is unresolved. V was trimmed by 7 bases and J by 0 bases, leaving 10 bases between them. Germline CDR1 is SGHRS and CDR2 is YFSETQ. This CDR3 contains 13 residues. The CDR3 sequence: CASGIDSNYGYTF. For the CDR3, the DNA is TGCGCCAGCGGAATAGATTCTAACTATGGCTACACCTTC.

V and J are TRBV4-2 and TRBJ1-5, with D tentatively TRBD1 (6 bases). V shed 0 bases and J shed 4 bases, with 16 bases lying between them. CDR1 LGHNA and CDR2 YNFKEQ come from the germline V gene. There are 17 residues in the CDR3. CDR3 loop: CASSQDRAQGRNQPQHF. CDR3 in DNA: TGTGCCAGCAGCCAAGATAGGGCGCAGGGGAGAAATCAGCCCCAGCATTTT.

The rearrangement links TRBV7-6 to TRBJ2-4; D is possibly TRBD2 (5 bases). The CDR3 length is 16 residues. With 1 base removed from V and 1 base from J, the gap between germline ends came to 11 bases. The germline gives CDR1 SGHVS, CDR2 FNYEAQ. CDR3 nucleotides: TGTGCCAGCAGCTTAGGGACCACGGGGGCCAAAAACATTCAGTACTTC. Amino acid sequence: CASSLGTTGAKNIQYF.

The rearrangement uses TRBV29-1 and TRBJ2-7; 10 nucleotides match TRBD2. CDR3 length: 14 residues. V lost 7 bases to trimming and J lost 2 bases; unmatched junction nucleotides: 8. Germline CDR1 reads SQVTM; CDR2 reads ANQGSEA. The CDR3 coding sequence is TGCAGCGCCCTGAAGGGGACTAGCGCCTACGAGCAGTACTTC. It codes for CSALKGTSAYEQYF.

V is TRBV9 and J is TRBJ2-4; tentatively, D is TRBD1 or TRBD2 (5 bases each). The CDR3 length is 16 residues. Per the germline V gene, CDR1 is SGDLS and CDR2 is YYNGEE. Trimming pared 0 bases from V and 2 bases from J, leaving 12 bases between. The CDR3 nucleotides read TGTGCCAGCAGCGTAGCCGCAGGGAGCCCCAAAAACATTCAGTACTTC. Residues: CASSVAAGSPKNIQYF.

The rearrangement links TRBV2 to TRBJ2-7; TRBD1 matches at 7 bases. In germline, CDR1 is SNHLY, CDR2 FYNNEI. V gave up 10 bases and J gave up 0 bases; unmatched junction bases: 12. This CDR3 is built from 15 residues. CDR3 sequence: CAISDRESGSYEQYF. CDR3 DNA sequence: TGTGCCATCTCCGACAGGGAATCCGGCTCCTACGAGCAGTACTTC.

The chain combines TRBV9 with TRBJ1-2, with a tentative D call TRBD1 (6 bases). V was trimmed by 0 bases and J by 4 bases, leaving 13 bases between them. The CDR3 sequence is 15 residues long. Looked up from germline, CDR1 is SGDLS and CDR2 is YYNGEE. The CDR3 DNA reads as TGTGCCAGCAGCGTAGCTCAGGGGCAGGGCTATGGCTACACCTTC. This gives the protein CASSVAQGQGYGYTF.

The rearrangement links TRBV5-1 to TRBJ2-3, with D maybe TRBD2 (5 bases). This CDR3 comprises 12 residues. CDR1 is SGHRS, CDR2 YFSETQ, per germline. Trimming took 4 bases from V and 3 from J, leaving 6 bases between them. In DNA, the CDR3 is TGCGCCAGCAGCAGGGAGACAGATACGCAGTATTTT. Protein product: CASSRETDTQYF.

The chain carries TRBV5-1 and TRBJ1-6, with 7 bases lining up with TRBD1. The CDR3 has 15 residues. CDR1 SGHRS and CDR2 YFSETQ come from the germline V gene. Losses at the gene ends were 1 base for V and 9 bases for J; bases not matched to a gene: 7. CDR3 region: CASSLYRDRASPLHF. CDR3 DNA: TGCGCCAGCAGCTTGTACCGGGACAGAGCTTCACCCCTCCACTTT.

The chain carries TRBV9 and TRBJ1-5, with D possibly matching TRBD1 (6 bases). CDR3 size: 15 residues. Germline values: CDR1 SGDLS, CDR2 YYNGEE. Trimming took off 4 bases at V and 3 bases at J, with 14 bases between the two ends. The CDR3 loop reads CASSKTGRNNQPQHF. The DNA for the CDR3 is TGTGCCAGCAGCAAAACAGGGCGGAACAATCAGCCCCAGCATTTT.

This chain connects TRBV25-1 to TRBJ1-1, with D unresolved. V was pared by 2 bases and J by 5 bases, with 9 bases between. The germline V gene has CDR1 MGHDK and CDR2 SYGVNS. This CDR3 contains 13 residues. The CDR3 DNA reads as TGTGCCAGCAGTGAACGAGAAGCTACTGAAGCTTTCTTT. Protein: CASSEREATEAFF.

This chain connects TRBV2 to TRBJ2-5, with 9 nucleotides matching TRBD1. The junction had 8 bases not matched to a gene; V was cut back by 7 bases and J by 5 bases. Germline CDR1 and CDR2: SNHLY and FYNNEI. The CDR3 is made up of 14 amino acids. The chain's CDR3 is CASKKDRGRETQYF. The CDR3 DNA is TGTGCCAGCAAAAAGGACAGGGGACGCGAGACCCAGTACTTC.

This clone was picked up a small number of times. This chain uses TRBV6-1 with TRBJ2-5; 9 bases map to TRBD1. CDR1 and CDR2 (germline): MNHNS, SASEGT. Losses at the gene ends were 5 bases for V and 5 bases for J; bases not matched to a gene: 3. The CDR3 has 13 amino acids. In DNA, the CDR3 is TGTGCCAGCAGTCGGGACAGGGACGAGACCCAGTACTTC. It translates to CASSRDRDETQYF.

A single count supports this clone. CDR3 coding DNA: TGTGCCAGCAGCTTTGGGGGAGAGACCCAGTACTTC. Protein: CASSFGGETQYF. The gene calls are TRBV7-8 and TRBJ2-5, with D perhaps TRBD1 or TRBD2 (5 bases each). The CDR3 loop spans 12 amino acids. Germline V CDR1 and CDR2: SGHVS, FQNEAQ. V was cut by 3 bases and J by 4 bases, with 6 bases left in between. Using reference TRBV7-8 and TRBJ2-5 for the parts outside the CDR3, the full variable domain is GAGVSQSPRYKVAKRGQDVALRCDPISGHVSLFWYQQALGQGPEFLTYFQNEAQLDKSGLPSDRFFAERPEGSVSTLKIQRTQQEDSAVYLCASSFGGETQYFGPGTRLLVL.

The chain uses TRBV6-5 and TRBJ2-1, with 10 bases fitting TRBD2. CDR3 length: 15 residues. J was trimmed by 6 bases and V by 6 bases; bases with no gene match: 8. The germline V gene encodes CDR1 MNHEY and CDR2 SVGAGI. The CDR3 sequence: CASRGSGGAGNEQFF. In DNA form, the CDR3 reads TGTGCCAGCAGGGGAAGCGGGGGGGCCGGCAATGAGCAGTTCTTC.

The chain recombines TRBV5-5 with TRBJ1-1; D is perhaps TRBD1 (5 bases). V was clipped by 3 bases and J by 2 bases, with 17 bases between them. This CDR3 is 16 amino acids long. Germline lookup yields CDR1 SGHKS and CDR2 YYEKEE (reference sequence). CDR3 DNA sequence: TGTGCCAGCAGCTCAATTCAGGGTAGTATTAACACTGAAGCTTTCTTT. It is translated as CASSSIQGSINTEAFF.

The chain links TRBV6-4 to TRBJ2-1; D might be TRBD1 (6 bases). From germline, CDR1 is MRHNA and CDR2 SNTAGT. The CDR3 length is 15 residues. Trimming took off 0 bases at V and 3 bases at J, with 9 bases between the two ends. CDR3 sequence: CASSDSRGGYNEQFF. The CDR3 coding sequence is TGTGCCAGCAGTGACTCGAGAGGGGGCTACAATGAGCAGTTCTTC.

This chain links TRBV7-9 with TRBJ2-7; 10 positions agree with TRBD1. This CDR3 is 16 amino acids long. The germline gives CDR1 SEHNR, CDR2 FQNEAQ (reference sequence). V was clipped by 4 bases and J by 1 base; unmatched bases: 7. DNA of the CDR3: TGTGCCAGCAGCTCTCCGGGACAGGGGCTGTCCTACGAGCAGTACTTC. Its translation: CASSSPGQGLSYEQYF.

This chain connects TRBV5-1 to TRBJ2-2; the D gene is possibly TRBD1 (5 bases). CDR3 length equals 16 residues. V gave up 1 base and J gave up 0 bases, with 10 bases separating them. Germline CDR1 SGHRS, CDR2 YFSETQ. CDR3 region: CASSLQGPPNTGELFF. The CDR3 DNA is TGCGCCAGCAGCTTGCAGGGTCCCCCGAACACCGGGGAGCTGTTTTTT. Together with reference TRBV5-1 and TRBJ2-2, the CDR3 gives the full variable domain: KAGVTQTPRYLIKTRGQQVTLSCSPISGHRSVSWYQQTPGQGLQFLFEYFSETQRNKGNFPGRFSGRQFSNSRSEMNVSTLELGDSALYLCASSLQGPPNTGELFFGEGSRLTVL.

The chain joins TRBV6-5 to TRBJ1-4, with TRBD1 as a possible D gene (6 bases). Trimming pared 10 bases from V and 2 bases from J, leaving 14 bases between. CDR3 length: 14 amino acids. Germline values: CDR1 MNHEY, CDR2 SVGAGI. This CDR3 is CANRTVATNEKLFF. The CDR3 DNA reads TGTGCCAACCGGACAGTCGCCACTAATGAAAAACTGTTTTTT.

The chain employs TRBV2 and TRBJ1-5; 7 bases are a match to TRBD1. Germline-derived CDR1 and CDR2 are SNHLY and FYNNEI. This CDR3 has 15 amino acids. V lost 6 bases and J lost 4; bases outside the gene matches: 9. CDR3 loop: CASRAGTASNQPQHF. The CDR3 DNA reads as TGTGCCAGCAGGGCCGGGACAGCTTCGAATCAGCCCCAGCATTTT.